The next 21 T cell receptor beta chains were all read from a single sample in a study of T cells after yellow fever vaccination. TCRdb re-called the 5' RACE reads with MiXCR, one entry per CDR3 protein. In the table there are more than 90,000 distinct CDR3 sequences, 7.2% of which are singletons. The specimen was CD4+ T cells sorted from PBMCs, collected 45 days after the first yellow fever vaccination. Every receptor here comes from a man younger than 35 who received the YFV17D yellow fever vaccine.

Ten or more counts support this clonotype. The genes are TRBV5-1 and TRBJ2-1; TRBD1 matches 7 bases. V lost 4 bases, J lost 0 bases, and 4 bases stayed unmatched. The CDR3 is 15 residues long. Germline CDR1 SGHRS, CDR2 YFSETQ. This CDR3 is CASSRQGSSYNEQFF. DNA for the CDR3: TGCGCCAGCAGCCGACAGGGAAGCTCCTACAATGAGCAGTTCTTC.

Worth noting for this clonotype: A much larger clone is a single base away; this may be a read error. V and J are TRBV4-3 and TRBJ2-3; no reliable D call. Trimming removed 4 bases at V and 3 bases at J, with 8 bases between. The germline gives CDR1 LGHNA, CDR2 YSLEER. There are 13 residues in the CDR3. CDR3 in DNA: TGCGCCAGCAGCCTAGTGCTGACAGATACGCAGTATTTT. Its translation: CASSLVLTDTQYF.

This clonotype was seen ten or more times. This chain uses TRBV15 with TRBJ1-4, with D maybe TRBD1 (6 bases). Germline CDR1 LNHNV, CDR2 YYDKDF (reference sequence). V was cut by 4 bases and J by 2 bases, with 11 bases left in between. The CDR3 is 15 amino acids. The CDR3 bases are TGTGCCACCAGCACAGCAGGGGCTACTAATGAAAAACTGTTTTTT. Protein: CATSTAGATNEKLFF.

The CDR3 reads CASQTDANTEAFF. CDR3 bases: TGTGCCAGCCAGACAGATGCGAACACTGAAGCTTTCTTT. The chain links TRBV12-3 or TRBV12-4 to TRBJ1-1, with a tentative D call TRBD1 (5 bases). CDR3 size: 13 residues. Trimming pared 8 bases from V and 1 base from J, leaving 11 bases between.

This clonotype was detected ten times or more. This chain joins TRBV7-9 and TRBJ1-2, with 7 bases identical to TRBD1. The CDR3 is 14 residues long. The trim removed 4 bases at V and 5 bases at J, leaving 7 bases unmatched. Germline V gives CDR1 SEHNR, CDR2 FQNEAQ (reference sequence). The CDR3 loop is CASSSFRDSYGYTF. DNA of the CDR3: TGTGCCAGCAGCTCATTCCGGGACAGTTATGGCTACACCTTC.

This clonotype has at least ten counts. V usage is TRBV6-5 and J usage is TRBJ1-2, with D unclear. The CDR3 totals 15 residues. The germline gives CDR1 MNHEY, CDR2 SVGAGI. V gave up 2 bases and J gave up 1 base, with 11 bases separating them. CDR3: CASSYLGRINYGYTF. CDR3 nucleotides: TGTGCCAGCAGTTACCTTGGACGGATTAACTATGGCTACACCTTC.

This clonotype was picked up a small number of times. This may come from a read error, since a much larger clone is one base off. The J gene is TRBJ1-1, the V gene TRBV7-2, with 7 positions matching TRBD1. The J segment lost 7 bases and the V segment lost 2 bases, leaving 1 base of the junction unmatched. The germline V gene has CDR1 SGHTA and CDR2 FQGNSA. The CDR3 has 12 amino acids. For the CDR3, the DNA is TGTGCCAGCAGCTTACAGGGGGGTGAAGCTTTCTTT. Encoded protein: CASSLQGGEAFF.

This clonotype was seen ten or more times. J is TRBJ2-1 and V is TRBV28; tentative D call: TRBD2 (5 bases). The CDR3 runs to 15 residues. CDR1 is MDHEN and CDR2 is SYDVKM in the germline V gene. Trimming shortened V by 3 bases and J by 0 bases, and 9 bases separated the two germline ends. The CDR3 sequence: CASSLVGGSYNEQFF. The CDR3 DNA sequence: TGTGCCAGCAGTTTGGTTGGAGGCTCCTACAATGAGCAGTTCTTC. The whole variable domain, filled in from reference TRBV28 and TRBJ2-1, reads DVKVTQSSRYLVKRTGEKVFLECVQDMDHENMFWYRQDPGLGLRLIYFSYDVKMKEKGDIPEGYSVSREKKERFSLILESASTNQTSMYLCASSLVGGSYNEQFFGPGTRLTVL.

The table lists this clonotype with many counts. The rearrangement joins TRBV5-1 to TRBJ2-1; D may be TRBD2 (6 bases). This CDR3 comprises 16 residues. V lost 5 bases, J lost 0 bases, and 15 bases lay in between. The germline V gene has CDR1 SGHRS and CDR2 YFSETQ. The CDR3 reads CASRLPGGVSYNEQFF. The CDR3 region has the DNA TGCGCCAGCAGACTTCCCGGGGGTGTCTCCTACAATGAGCAGTTCTTC.

In this sample, this clonotype turned up many times. This chain joins TRBV6-5 and TRBJ2-5, with a tentative D call TRBD2 (6 bases). Germline CDR1 MNHEY, CDR2 SVGAGI. The V gene lost 4 bases and the J gene lost 1 base, with 13 bases spanning the gap. CDR3 size: 15 residues. The CDR3 DNA follows: TGTGCCAGCAGTTCCCAGGGAGCGGGCCAAGAGACCCAGTACTTC. Translation: CASSSQGAGQETQYF.

As concerns this clonotype: This may come from a read error, since a much larger clone is one base off. The chain carries TRBV20-1 and TRBJ1-2; D is ambiguous. V was trimmed by 2 bases and J by 8 bases, leaving 12 bases between them. There are 12 residues in the CDR3. Germline V lookup: CDR1 DFQATT, CDR2 SNEGSKA (reference sequence). CDR3 protein: CSARLGLGGYTF. CDR3 bases: TGCAGTGCTAGACTGGGCTTGGGGGGCTACACCTTC.

Many counts were recorded for this clonotype. The V gene is TRBV5-6, the J gene TRBJ2-1; perhaps TRBD1 as D (6 bases). The V gene's germline CDR1 is SGHDT and CDR2 YYEEEE. The CDR3 contains 13 residues. Trimming took off 4 bases at V and 6 bases at J, with 11 bases between the two ends. The CDR3 protein is CASSTQTGNEQFF. DNA for the CDR3: TGTGCCAGCAGCACCCAGACAGGCAATGAGCAGTTCTTC.

The sample holds a few counts of this clonotype. The gene calls are TRBV5-1 and TRBJ1-1; D is ambiguous. There are 14 residues in the CDR3. The V end lost 0 bases, the J end lost 4 bases, and 10 bases lay between the germline ends. The germline CDR1 and CDR2 sequences are SGHRS and YFSETQ. CDR3 in amino acids: CASSLDLASTEAFF. In DNA, the CDR3 is TGCGCCAGCAGCTTGGACTTAGCAAGCACTGAAGCTTTCTTT.

In this sample, this clonotype turned up many times. V gene TRBV12-3 or TRBV12-4 combines with J gene TRBJ2-1, with no clear D. The CDR3 is made up of 15 amino acids. V shed 6 bases and J shed 5 bases, with 17 bases lying between them. CDR3 coding DNA: TGTGCCAGCAGCCCCAGCCGCAACAACAACAATGAGCAGTTCTTC. Its translation is CASSPSRNNNNEQFF.

This clonotype showed up many times. The CDR3 nucleotides are TGTGCCAGCAGTTACATCTTCAGTTATGGCTACACCTTC. Amino acids: CASSYIFSYGYTF. This rearrangement joins TRBV6-2 or TRBV6-3 to TRBJ1-2; D gene uncertain. The CDR3 extends over 13 amino acids. V was trimmed by 2 bases and J by 5 bases, leaving 9 bases between them. Germline V lookup: CDR1 MNHEY, CDR2 SVGEGT.

This clonotype was picked up many times. The genes are TRBV5-1 and TRBJ1-5, with TRBD1 as a possible D gene (5 bases). CDR3 length: 15 amino acids. The germline V gene has CDR1 SGHRS and CDR2 YFSETQ. V was cut by 5 bases and J by 4 bases, with 16 bases left in between. For the CDR3, the DNA is TGCGCCAGCAGGCCGGGACCCACAGATAATCAGCCCCAGCATTTT. Protein product: CASRPGPTDNQPQHF.

There are many counts of this clonotype. This chain connects TRBV7-9 to TRBJ2-5; the D is unclear. This CDR3 contains 14 residues. The germline V gene has CDR1 SEHNR and CDR2 FQNEAQ (reference sequence). V lost 0 bases and J 5 bases, leaving 10 bases between the germline ends. The CDR3 is CASSLAGIGETQYF. CDR3 DNA sequence: TGTGCCAGCAGCTTAGCTGGGATAGGGGAGACCCAGTACTTC.

Comment on this clonotype: A much larger clone lies one base from this, so it may be a read error. This chain links TRBV5-1 with TRBJ2-2; perhaps TRBD1 as D (5 bases). This CDR3 is built from 14 residues. Deletions cut 1 base from V and 7 bases from J, with 11 bases between. Germline V CDR1 and CDR2: SGHRS, YFSETQ. CDR3 DNA: TGCGCCAGCAGCTTGAACAGGTTCATCGGGGAGCTGTTTTTT. Translation gives CASSLNRFIGELFF.

This clonotype was detected ten times or more. The gene calls are TRBV6-2 or TRBV6-3 and TRBJ2-7, with unresolved D. Germline lookup yields CDR1 MNHEY and CDR2 SVGEGT. The V gene lost 2 bases and the J gene lost 3 bases, with 11 bases spanning the gap. This CDR3 spans 14 amino acids. The CDR3 region is CASSYRQGNYEQYF. The CDR3 bases are TGTGCCAGCAGTTACCGACAAGGCAACTACGAGCAGTACTTC.

Ten or more counts support this clonotype. The V and J genes are TRBV20-1 and TRBJ2-3; D is tentatively TRBD1 or TRBD2 (6 bases each). Germline V gives CDR1 DFQATT, CDR2 SNEGSKA (reference sequence). V was trimmed by 1 base and J by 1 base, leaving 12 bases between them. The CDR3 runs to 15 residues. CDR3 nucleotides: TGCAGTGCTAGAGCTGCAGGGGAGGGCACAGATACGCAGTATTTT. It is translated as CSARAAGEGTDTQYF.

This rearrangement joins TRBV7-2 to TRBJ1-2; perhaps TRBD1 as D (6 bases). The length of the CDR3 is 12 residues. Germline loops: CDR1 SGHTA, CDR2 FQGNSA. V lost 8 bases and J 5 bases, leaving 12 bases between the germline ends. This CDR3 is CASGGAGYGYTF. The CDR3 DNA follows: TGTGCCAGCGGGGGGGCCGGGTATGGCTACACCTTC.